This section outlines one TCR beta chain sequence together with its context. Its matching antigen is unknown. The data originate from a study of cytomegalovirus exposure and HLA in healthy donors. Overall study findings and caveats: Researchers had no immune exposure information except CMV serostatus available.

V shed 4 bases and J shed 3 bases, with 7 bases lying between them. Germline CDR1 SNHLY, CDR2 FYNNEI. The CDR3 is 13 amino acids. The primer mix had 60 Vbeta and 13 Jbeta primers. Here immunoSEQ multiplex PCR was the method, and the copy in TCRdb shows in-frame clones only, minus some. Of approximately 140,000 clones listed, approximately 80% were seen once; the top ten hold around 1.9%. This clonotype originated in a woman aged 40 to 50 in good health and CMV-seronegative. The sequencing input was PBMCs. This chain uses TRBV2 with TRBJ1-5; TRBD1 might be the D (6 bases). This CDR3 reads CASSGDINQPQHF. The CDR3, as DNA: TGTGCCAGCAGTGGGGACATCAATCAGCCCCAGCATTTT.